These 17 T cell receptor beta chains were all obtained from the same sample, sequenced in a study of blood T cell repertoires in COVID-19. Libraries were prepared by immunoSEQ multiplex PCR; TCRdb keeps only in-frame clonotypes and omits some of them. The data contain 400,000 to 450,000 clones, about 91% of them singletons. Sequenced material: peripheral blood. These receptors originate from a woman between 50 and 59 years old with COVID-19, enrolled during active disease.

This rearrangement joins TRBV28 to TRBJ2-2; D remains unclear. Trimming removed 5 bases at V and 5 bases at J, with 9 bases between. The CDR3 sequence is 13 residues long. CDR1 MDHEN and CDR2 SYDVKM come from the germline V gene. CDR3 sequence: CASSPQDTGELFF. The CDR3 DNA reads TGTGCCAGCAGTCCACAAGATACCGGGGAGCTGTTTTTT.

V is TRBV29-1 and J is TRBJ2-5; D possibly corresponds to TRBD1 (5 bases). CDR3 length: 13 amino acids. CDR1 and CDR2 from the germline V gene are SQVTM and ANQGSEA. The CDR3 here is CQLTASVQETQYF. The DNA of the CDR3 is TGCCAGTTGACAGCGAGTGTTCAAGAGACCCAGTACTTC.

The chain links TRBV11-1 to TRBJ1-2; D not certain. Trimming shortened V by 0 bases and J by 2 bases, and 16 bases separated the two germline ends. The length of the CDR3 is 17 residues. CDR1 is SGHAT and CDR2 is FQDESV in the germline V gene (reference sequence). The CDR3 DNA reads TGTGCCAGCAGCTTAGCGCTCGGAGGGTTTGCGAACTATGGCTACACCTTC. The encoded protein is CASSLALGGFANYGYTF.

The rearrangement joins TRBV24-1 to TRBJ2-7; no firm D call. Trimming pared 8 bases from V and 2 bases from J, leaving 12 bases between. This CDR3 region has 13 residues. Germline V CDR1 and CDR2: KGHDR, SFDVKD. The CDR3 DNA reads TGTGCCACCATGGCTCAGAATACCTACGAGCAGTACTTC. Translated, it gives CATMAQNTYEQYF.

This chain joins TRBV6-6 and TRBJ2-3, with 9 positions matching TRBD1. Per germline, CDR1 MNHNY and CDR2 SVGAGI (reference sequence). The CDR3 sequence is 15 residues long. V trimming: 5 bases; J trimming: 6 bases; junction bases outside the gene matches: 9. The CDR3 nucleotides read TGTGCCAGCAGTATCCCCGGGACAGGGCTCGATACGCAGTATTTT. This codes for CASSIPGTGLDTQYF.

This chain joins TRBV29-1 and TRBJ2-1; 10 nucleotides align to TRBD2. The CDR3 length is 13 residues. Losses at the gene ends were 2 bases for V and 8 bases for J; bases not matched to a gene: 3. CDR1 is SQVTM, CDR2 ANQGSEA, per germline. The CDR3 region has the DNA TGCAGCGTTGAACTAGCGGGGGCTGATGAGCAGTTCTTC. It yields the protein CSVELAGADEQFF.

CDR3 protein: CASSLAQLGSTSYEQYF. The CDR3 bases are TGTGCCAGCAGCTTGGCCCAGTTGGGGAGTACTTCCTACGAGCAGTACTTC. V and J are TRBV5-5 and TRBJ2-7; a weak D match, TRBD2 (5 bases). CDR1 SGHKS and CDR2 YYEKEE come from the germline V gene (reference sequence). V was cut by 0 bases and J by 1 base, with 17 bases left in between. CDR3 length: 17 residues.

This clone was seen once. The chain employs TRBV18 and TRBJ1-2; possibly TRBD1 for D (6 bases). CDR1 and CDR2 from the germline V gene are KGHSH and LQKENI. The CDR3 covers 15 residues. V gave up 3 bases and J gave up 5 bases, with 16 bases separating them. The CDR3, as DNA: TGTGCCAGCTCACCGTCAGGGGCCCCCGGGTATGGCTACACCTTC. It encodes CASSPSGAPGYGYTF.

The chain recombines TRBV5-1 with TRBJ2-1; tentatively, D is TRBD1 (5 bases). Germline CDR1 reads SGHRS; CDR2 reads YFSETQ. The CDR3 loop spans 14 amino acids. The V end was cut by 4 bases, the J end by 6 bases, with 14 bases between. The CDR3 loop reads CASSQKGPPNEQFF. For the CDR3, the DNA is TGCGCCAGCAGCCAGAAGGGGCCTCCCAATGAGCAGTTCTTC.

The V and J genes are TRBV12-3 or TRBV12-4 and TRBJ1-5; D remains unclear. The V end lost 3 bases, the J end lost 9 bases, and 9 bases lay between the germline ends. The CDR3 runs to 12 residues. As DNA, the CDR3 is TGTGCCAGCAGTTTTGGCGGAGGGCCCCAGCATTTT. As protein: CASSFGGGPQHF.

The chain joins TRBV19 to TRBJ2-1; tentatively, D is TRBD1 (5 bases). V lost 3 bases and J 8 bases, leaving 14 bases between the germline ends. The CDR3 sequence is 14 residues long. CDR1 is LNHDA, CDR2 SQIVND, per germline (reference sequence). CDR3 amino acids: CASSIERGHHEQFF. Written as DNA, the CDR3 is TGTGCCAGTAGTATTGAAAGGGGCCACCATGAGCAGTTCTTC. Together with reference TRBV19 and TRBJ2-1, the CDR3 gives the full variable domain: DGGITQSPKYLFRKEGQNVTLSCEQNLNHDAMYWYRQDPGQGLRLIYYSQIVNDFQKGDIAEGYSVSREKKESFPLTVTSAQKNPTAFYLCASSIERGHHEQFFGPGTRLTVL.

This chain links TRBV19 with TRBJ2-7; D is perhaps TRBD2 (5 bases). In germline, CDR1 is LNHDA, CDR2 SQIVND (reference sequence). CDR3 length equals 14 residues. Trimming pared 3 bases from V and 5 bases from J, leaving 14 bases between. DNA of the CDR3: TGTGCCAGTAGTATGTCTCCTTTGGAGGACGAGCAGTACTTC. Its protein is CASSMSPLEDEQYF.

This rearrangement joins TRBV7-2 to TRBJ2-2; D call uncertain. The CDR3 loop spans 16 amino acids. CDR1 and CDR2 (germline): SGHTA, FQGNSA. V lost 0 bases and J lost 2, with 10 bases in between. CDR3 residues: CASSLAGRHNTGELFF. The CDR3 DNA reads TGTGCCAGCAGCTTAGCGGGCAGACACAACACCGGGGAGCTGTTTTTT.

The chain uses TRBV6-5 and TRBJ1-4; 9 bases are shared with TRBD1. This CDR3 comprises 16 residues. The germline V gene has CDR1 MNHEY and CDR2 SVGAGI. Trimming cost V 2 bases and J 3 bases; bases outside gene matches: 4. The CDR3 reads CASSYTWTGANEKLFF. As DNA, the CDR3 is TGTGCCAGCAGTTACACCTGGACAGGGGCTAATGAAAAACTGTTTTTT.

V and J are TRBV20-1 and TRBJ1-6; TRBD1 matches at 10 bases. From germline, CDR1 is DFQATT and CDR2 SNEGSKA (reference sequence). This CDR3 spans 14 amino acids. The V gene end was trimmed by 4 bases and the J gene end by 15 bases; junction bases not matched to a gene: 12. CDR3: CSAIDDRGLGYLHF. CDR3 coding DNA: TGCAGTGCTATTGACGACAGGGGGCTGGGGTACCTCCACTTT.

The table lists this clone with a count of one. The chain recombines TRBV5-1 with TRBJ1-1, with TRBD1 identical over 7 bases. Unmatched junction bases numbered 4, after V lost 4 bases and J lost 7 bases. The length of the CDR3 is 12 residues. From germline, CDR1 is SGHRS and CDR2 YFSETQ. CDR3 nucleotide sequence: TGCGCCAGCAGCCTGGGGGACAGTGAAGCTTTCTTT. Its translation is CASSLGDSEAFF.

V usage is TRBV5-1 and J usage is TRBJ1-2; TRBD1 matches at 11 bases. From germline, CDR1 is SGHRS and CDR2 YFSETQ. The J segment lost 1 base and the V segment lost 4 bases, leaving 12 bases of the junction unmatched. The CDR3 length is 18 residues. The CDR3 protein is CASSLLVSGTGGNYGYTF. DNA of the CDR3: TGCGCCAGCAGCCTCCTAGTATCCGGGACAGGGGGTAACTATGGCTACACCTTC.